The 2 T cell receptor beta chains below come from one sample, sequenced in a study of T-cell reconstitution after alpha-beta-depleted transplantation in children (dated by TCRdb to between 2015 and 2016). The library came from PCR. Sequencing took place on an Illumina HiSeq 2500. TCR library preparation used molecular barcoding, with unique molecular identifiers applied to normalize quantification of the TCRbeta repertoire. TCRdb cleaned the public reads at Q25 with fastp, built clones with MiXCR and kept in-frame beta chains. Here each entry gathers all rows of one CDR3 protein and keeps the most common genes and DNA. The sample profile shows fewer than 550,000 distinct CDR3 sequences; approximately 10% of them were found once. In total, the top ten clones hold 13% to 15% of the sample. Explained via the paper, the treatment or condition label denotes: allogeneic hematopoietic cell transplantation with graft depleted of TCRalphabeta T cells and CD19 B cells.

The source was PBMCs, mostly from graft donor cells, collected 180 days after TCRalphabeta/CD19-depleted stem cell transplant. These receptor sequences come from a female patient between 2 and 15 years old who had a stem cell transplant for aplastic anemia, so the T cells may come from the graft donor.

This clonotype was detected many times. The J gene is TRBJ2-2, the V gene TRBV5-1; possible D gene TRBD1, 6 bases. V lost 1 base, J lost 0 bases, and 7 bases lay in between. CDR1 and CDR2 (germline): SGHRS, YFSETQ. The length of the CDR3 is 15 residues. CDR3 in amino acids: CASSLTGTNTGELFF. CDR3 sequence (DNA): TGCGCCAGCAGCTTGACAGGGACGAACACCGGGGAGCTGTTTTTT.

This clonotype occurred a few times. The chain's CDR3 is CARRGPLRYEQYV. The CDR3 DNA follows: TGTGCCAGGCGCGGCCCCCTGAGGTACGAGCAGTACGTC. The rearrangement uses TRBV12-3 or TRBV12-4 and TRBJ2-7; D is unresolved. Trimming removed 9 bases at V and 4 bases at J, with 16 bases between. CDR3 size: 13 residues.